These 23 T cell receptor beta chains were all obtained from the same sample, sequenced in a study of blood T cell repertoires in COVID-19 (TCRdb year 2020). Library preparation was by the immunoSEQ multiplex PCR assay. TCRdb retrieved this table from immuneACCESS and kept in-frame rearrangements only. Not all clones are present; in checked studies, unresolved V genes account for under half, and no reason is known for the remainder. A total of 250,000 or so clones appear in this sample, around 87% of them only once. The top ten clonotypes cover about 2% of the sample. What was sequenced was peripheral blood. These receptors came from a woman aged 55-70 years with COVID-19, enrolled during active disease.

The chain couples TRBV5-8 to TRBJ1-1; D unclear. In germline, CDR1 is SGHTS, CDR2 YDEGEE. V lost 3 bases and J lost 5, with 17 bases in between. The CDR3 covers 15 residues. The chain's CDR3 is CASSYRGGSGTEAFF. DNA of the CDR3: TGTGCCAGCAGCTACCGGGGAGGGTCCGGGACTGAAGCTTTCTTT.

This chain connects TRBV5-1 to TRBJ1-2; TRBD1 matches 7 bases. The CDR3 extends over 15 amino acids. Trimming took 4 bases from V and 3 from J; bases not matched to a gene: 9. CDR1 and CDR2 from the germline V gene are SGHRS and YFSETQ. CDR3 protein: CASSPRTGLDYGYTF. Here the CDR3 DNA reads TGCGCCAGCAGCCCGCGGACAGGTCTCGACTATGGCTACACCTTC.

The genes are TRBV11-2 and TRBJ2-1; D perhaps matches TRBD1 (6 bases). Per germline, CDR1 SGHAT and CDR2 FQNNGV. The CDR3 has 16 residues. Trimming pared 5 bases from V and 7 bases from J, leaving 21 bases between. CDR3: CASSATDSPAWNEQFF. Here the CDR3 DNA reads TGTGCCAGCAGCGCTACGGACAGTCCAGCTTGGAATGAGCAGTTCTTC.

The CDR3 nucleotides are TGTGCCAGCAGCTCCACAGGGGCCTCACGAAGCTACACCTTC. This encodes CASSSTGASRSYTF. J is TRBJ1-2 and V is TRBV11-2; 7 bases map to TRBD1. The CDR3 length is 14 residues. In germline, CDR1 is SGHAT, CDR2 FQNNGV. The V and J ends lost 4 bases and 9 bases, in that order; junction bases with no gene match: 11.

This sequence joins TRBV5-1 and TRBJ2-5; D call uncertain. Germline V gives CDR1 SGHRS, CDR2 YFSETQ. The CDR3 runs 11 residues. V was cut by 0 bases and J by 7 bases, with 4 bases left in between. Written as DNA, the CDR3 is TGCGCCAGCAGCTTGGAAGCGACCCAGTACTTC. It specifies CASSLEATQYF.

The V call is TRBV6-6, the J call TRBJ1-2; no clear D. Germline CDR1 and CDR2: MNHNY and SVGAGI (reference sequence). The CDR3 contains 13 residues. V was pared by 4 bases and J by 4 bases, with 10 bases between. The CDR3 DNA sequence: TGTGCCAGCAGTTCTTCAGGTACCTATGGCTACACCTTC. Its translation is CASSSSGTYGYTF.

J is TRBJ1-4 and V is TRBV7-2, with 9 bases identical to TRBD1. V shed 4 bases, J shed 8 bases, and the junction held 5 bases outside the gene matches. CDR1 and CDR2 from the germline V gene are SGHTA and FQGNSA. This CDR3 spans 14 amino acids. Written as DNA, the CDR3 is TGTGCCAGCAGCTACAGGGGGCAGGGGGAAAAACTGTTTTTT. It is translated as CASSYRGQGEKLFF.

V gene TRBV19 combines with J gene TRBJ1-1, with TRBD1 matching over 9 bases. The CDR3 loop spans 16 amino acids. V gave up 5 bases and J gave up 0 bases; unmatched junction bases: 7. The germline V gene has CDR1 LNHDA and CDR2 SQIVND (reference sequence). The CDR3 spells CASSQIDRGLNTEAFF. CDR3 DNA: TGTGCCAGTAGTCAAATCGACAGGGGGTTGAACACTGAAGCTTTCTTT.

The chain carries TRBV5-1 and TRBJ2-3; D gene uncertain. Germline CDR1 is SGHRS and CDR2 is YFSETQ. The germline V and J ends were trimmed by 2 bases and 1 base, with 8 bases remaining between them. The CDR3 is 14 amino acids. DNA of the CDR3: TGCGCCAGCAGCTTCATCCAGGGCACAGATACGCAGTATTTT. It yields the protein CASSFIQGTDTQYF.

V gene TRBV9 combines with J gene TRBJ1-6, with D maybe TRBD1 (6 bases). Trimming stripped 0 bases from V and 10 bases from J, with 11 bases between. The CDR3 is 14 amino acids. The germline V gene has CDR1 SGDLS and CDR2 YYNGEE. The CDR3 DNA reads as TGTGCCAGCAGCGTAGGCAGGGGAGGGTCACCCCTCCACTTT. Translation gives CASSVGRGGSPLHF.

The chain has TRBV30 and TRBJ1-4, with TRBD1 matching 10 bases. J gave up 7 bases and V 4 bases, and 6 bases lay outside the gene matches. Germline values: CDR1 GTSNPN, CDR2 SVGIG (reference sequence). The CDR3 length is 14 residues. CDR3 sequence reads: CAWKEDRGGEKLFF. Written as DNA, the CDR3 is TGTGCCTGGAAAGAGGACAGGGGGGGTGAAAAACTGTTTTTT.

V is TRBV7-9 and J is TRBJ1-1; D is undetermined. CDR3 length equals 15 residues. V lost 2 bases, J lost 1 base, and 11 bases lay in between. Per the germline V gene, CDR1 is SEHNR and CDR2 is FQNEAQ (reference sequence). CDR3 sequence (DNA): TGTGCCAGCAGCTTAATGAGGGCGGCGAACACTGAAGCTTTCTTT. Its translation is CASSLMRAANTEAFF. Supplemented by reference TRBV7-9 and TRBJ1-1, the full variable domain reads DTGVSQNPRHKITKRGQNVTFRCDPISEHNRLYWYRQTLGQGPEFLTYFQNEAQLEKSRLLSDRFSAERPKGSFSTLEIQRTEQGDSAMYLCASSLMRAANTEAFFGQGTRLTVV.

V gene TRBV3-1 (or the pseudogene TRBV3-2) combines with J gene TRBJ1-1, with TRBD1 matching 7 bases. V lost 3 bases to trimming and J lost 0 bases; unmatched junction nucleotides: 4. The CDR3 extends over 15 amino acids. Germline CDR1 and CDR2: LGHDT and YNNKEL (reference sequence). The CDR3 DNA reads as TGTGCCAGCAGCCAGACAGGGACGATGAACACTGAAGCTTTCTTT. It encodes CASSQTGTMNTEAFF.

The chain couples TRBV7-2 to TRBJ2-7; perhaps TRBD1 as D (6 bases). The CDR3 contains 13 residues. The V end lost 1 base, the J end lost 9 bases, and 13 bases lay between the germline ends. Germline lookup yields CDR1 SGHTA and CDR2 FQGNSA. CDR3 nucleotide sequence: TGTGCCAGCAGCTTAGTACAGGGTAATAGGCAGTACTTC. Residues: CASSLVQGNRQYF. Supplemented by reference TRBV7-2 and TRBJ2-7, the full variable domain reads GAGVSQSPSNKVTEKGKDVELRCDPISGHTALYWYRQSLGQGLEFLIYFQGNSAPDKSGLPSDRFSAERTGGSVSTLTIQRTQQEDSAVYLCASSLVQGNRQYFGPGTRLTVT.

The chain recombines TRBV4-3 with TRBJ1-1; TRBD1 is a possible D gene (5 bases). V was shortened by 1 base and J by 4 bases, with 13 bases between the two germline ends. Germline V gene sequence: CDR1 LGHNA, CDR2 YSLEER. This CDR3 comprises 15 residues. The CDR3 DNA reads TGCGCCAGCAGCCAAGTGAGTCAGGGAAGCACTGAAGCTTTCTTT. Its protein product is CASSQVSQGSTEAFF.

This chain connects TRBV18 to TRBJ2-7; no clear D. This CDR3 contains 11 residues. CDR1 and CDR2 from the germline V gene are KGHSH and LQKENI. V was pared by 6 bases and J by 4 bases, with 7 bases between. The CDR3: CASSSQYEQYF. As DNA, the CDR3 is TGTGCCAGCTCTTCACAGTACGAGCAGTACTTC.

CDR3 sequence (DNA): TGCGCCAGCAGTCTACCCCACAGGGGCAATCAGCCCCAGCATTTT. It encodes CASSLPHRGNQPQHF. This chain links TRBV23-1 with TRBJ1-5; possible D gene TRBD1, 6 bases. TRBV23-1 is labeled an ORF, and its function is uncertain. CDR3 length equals 15 residues. V lost 4 bases to trimming and J lost 2 bases, with 12 bases between them.

The chain is built from TRBV7-2 and TRBJ1-2; a possible D gene is TRBD1 (6 bases). The V gene lost 6 bases and the J gene lost 3 bases, with 17 bases spanning the gap. The germline gives CDR1 SGHTA, CDR2 FQGNSA. There are 15 residues in the CDR3. The CDR3, as DNA: TGTGCCAGCAGGGTCGGGGGGGCCTCTGACTATGGCTACACCTTC. It is translated as CASRVGGASDYGYTF.

Notes on this clone: This sample includes further DNA sequences coding for the same CDR3. The chain is built from TRBV12-3 or TRBV12-4 and TRBJ1-1; D ambiguous. The CDR3 extends over 13 amino acids. V lost 1 base and J lost 1, with 4 bases in between. The CDR3 DNA reads as TGTGCCAGCAGTTTAGGGCCGAACACTGAAGCTTTCTTT. Its protein product is CASSLGPNTEAFF.

This clone was seen only once. V is TRBV19 and J is TRBJ1-4; TRBD1 matches at 7 bases. Germline CDR1 LNHDA, CDR2 SQIVND (reference sequence). The CDR3 consists of 15 residues. Losses at the gene ends were 5 bases for V and 7 bases for J; bases not matched to a gene: 10. CDR3 sequence: CASSSLTGWGEKLFF. CDR3 DNA sequence: TGTGCCAGTAGTTCCTTGACAGGGTGGGGTGAAAAACTGTTTTTT.

For this clone: Within the sample, other DNA sequences also encode this same CDR3. CDR3 nucleotide sequence: TGCGCCAGCAGCCAAGATAGGGGGAACACCGGGGAGCTGTTTTTT. Encoded protein: CASSQDRGNTGELFF. The chain joins TRBV4-3 to TRBJ2-2, with D tentatively TRBD1 (5 bases). Germline values: CDR1 LGHNA, CDR2 YSLEER. Deletions cut 0 bases from V and 1 base from J, with 6 bases between. CDR3 length: 15 residues.

The DNA of the CDR3 is TGCAGTGCTAGTAAGGGGTCCCCTAACACTGAAGCTTTCTTT. It encodes CSASKGSPNTEAFF. V and J are TRBV20-1 and TRBJ1-1; D might be TRBD1 (5 bases). V was cut by 3 bases and J by 2 bases, with 13 bases left in between. CDR1 and CDR2 (germline): DFQATT, SNEGSKA (reference sequence). The CDR3 extends over 14 amino acids.

The V call is TRBV6-4, the J call TRBJ1-2; D not resolved. Germline CDR1 and CDR2: MRHNA and SNTAGT. Trimming shortened V by 6 bases and J by 0 bases, and 14 bases separated the two germline ends. The length of the CDR3 is 15 residues. DNA for the CDR3: TGTGCCAGCAGCCCAGGACGGGAGGCTAACTATGGCTACACCTTC. It encodes CASSPGREANYGYTF.